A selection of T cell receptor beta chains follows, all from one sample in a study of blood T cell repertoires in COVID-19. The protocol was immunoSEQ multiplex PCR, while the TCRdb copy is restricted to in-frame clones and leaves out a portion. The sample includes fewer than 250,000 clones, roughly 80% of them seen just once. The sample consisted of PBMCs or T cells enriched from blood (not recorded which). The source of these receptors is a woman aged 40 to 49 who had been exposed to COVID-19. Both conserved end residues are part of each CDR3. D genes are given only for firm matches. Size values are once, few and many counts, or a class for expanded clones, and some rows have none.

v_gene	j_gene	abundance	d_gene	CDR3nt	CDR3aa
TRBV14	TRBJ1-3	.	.	TGTGCCAGCAGCCCAGGGCACTCTGGAAACACCATATATTTT	CASSPGHSGNTIYF
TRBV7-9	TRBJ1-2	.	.	TGTGCCAGCAGCCCCACGAGCGTCTGGGGCTACACCTTC	CASSPTSVWGYTF
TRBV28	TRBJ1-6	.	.	TGTGCCAGCAGTTTAGGGGGCGCTGCATCGGTCCTCCACTTT	CASSLGGAASVLHF
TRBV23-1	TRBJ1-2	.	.	TGCGCCAGCAGTCGTTGGGGGGGGCCCTATGGCTACACCTTC	CASSRWGGPYGYTF
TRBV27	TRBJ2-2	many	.	TGTGCCAGCTCATCCTACCCGGGGATCGGGGAGCTGTTTTTT	CASSSYPGIGELFF
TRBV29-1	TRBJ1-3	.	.	TGCAGCGTTGAGGGAGGCCTCTCTGGAAACACCATATATTTT	CSVEGGLSGNTIYF
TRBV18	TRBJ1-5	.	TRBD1	TGTGCCAGCTCACTGCAGGGGGCGAACCATCAGCCCCAGCATTTT	CASSLQGANHQPQHF
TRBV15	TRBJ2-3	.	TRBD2	TGTGCCACCAGCAGAGGTGACCTAGCGGGGCTCACAGATACGCAGTATTTT	CATSRGDLAGLTDTQYF
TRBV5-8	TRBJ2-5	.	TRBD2	TGTGCCAGCAGCTCGGGGGGAAGGACTAGCGGGGTGGAGACCCAGTACTTC	CASSSGGRTSGVETQYF
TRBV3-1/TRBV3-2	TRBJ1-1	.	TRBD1	TGTGCCAGCAGCCCATGGGGACAGGGGTGGACTGAAGCTTTCTTT	CASSPWGQGWTEAFF
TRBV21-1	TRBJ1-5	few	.	TGTGCCAGCAGCAAAGAGGGAGATCTCCACTTCAATGGCAATCAGCCCCAGCATTTT	CASSKEGDLHFNGNQPQHF
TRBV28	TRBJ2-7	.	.	TGTGCCAGCAGTTTATACAGCTACGAGCAGTACTTC	CASSLYSYEQYF
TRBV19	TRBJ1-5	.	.	TGTGCCAGTACCCTGTACCCGGAGCCTAATCAGCCCCAGCATTTT	CASTLYPEPNQPQHF
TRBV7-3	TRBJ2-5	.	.	TGTGCCAGCAGCTTAAATGACGCCGGGGGGACCCAGTACTTC	CASSLNDAGGTQYF
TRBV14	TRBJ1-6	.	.	TGTGCCAGCAGCCTACAATTGTCACCCCTCCACTTT	CASSLQLSPLHF
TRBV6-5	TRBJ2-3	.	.	TGTGCCAGCAGTTACCGCCGCGGGTTGACAGATACGCAGTATTTT	CASSYRRGLTDTQYF
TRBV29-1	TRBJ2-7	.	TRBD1	TGCAGCGCCCGAGAGGGACAGGGGGGTTTTTACGAGCAGTACTTC	CSAREGQGGFYEQYF
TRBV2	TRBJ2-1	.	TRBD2	TGTGCCAGCAGAGTGACTAGCGGGGGCTACAATGAGCAGTTCTTC	CASRVTSGGYNEQFF
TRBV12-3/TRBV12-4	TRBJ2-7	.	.	TGTGCCAGCAGTTTAACGGGCTACGAGCAGTACTTC	CASSLTGYEQYF
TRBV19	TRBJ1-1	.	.	TGTGCCAGTAGTGGGGCAGGGTGGAACACTGAAGCTTTCTTT	CASSGAGWNTEAFF
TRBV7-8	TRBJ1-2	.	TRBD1	TGTGCCAGCAGCTTGGACCTAAGGGACAGCTATGGCTACACCTTC	CASSLDLRDSYGYTF
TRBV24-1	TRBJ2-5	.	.	TGTGCCAAGGACCGGGACACCCACGAAGAGACCCAGTACTTC	CAKDRDTHEETQYF
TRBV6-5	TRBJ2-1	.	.	TGTGCCAGCAGTTTGGACAGCGCCAATGAGCAGTTCTTC	CASSLDSANEQFF
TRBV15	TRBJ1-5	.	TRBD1	TGTGCCACCAGCAGAGATAGACAGGGCAGGCAGCCCCAGCATTTT	CATSRDRQGRQPQHF
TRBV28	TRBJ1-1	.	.	TGTGCCAGCAGTTTAGGTGGTATGGCTACAGGAAAGAACACTGAAGCTTTCTTT	CASSLGGMATGKNTEAFF
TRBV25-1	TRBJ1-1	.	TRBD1	TGTGCCAGCAGTAAAGGACAGGGGGCCTGGAACACTGAAGCTTTCTTT	CASSKGQGAWNTEAFF
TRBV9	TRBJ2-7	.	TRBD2	TGTGCCAGCAGCGTTTCCGGGACTAGTGGTTACGAGCAGTACTTC	CASSVSGTSGYEQYF
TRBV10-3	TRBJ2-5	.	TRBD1	TGTGCCATCAGTGCAACAGGGGTACGCGAGACCCAGTACTTC	CAISATGVRETQYF
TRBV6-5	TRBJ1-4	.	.	TGTGCCAGCAGTCTCCCGGACAAGTCAAGACTGTTTTTT	CASSLPDKSRLFF
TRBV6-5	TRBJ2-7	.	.	TGTGCCAGCAGTTACTCTCCACTAGCTACCTACGAGCAGTACTTC	CASSYSPLATYEQYF
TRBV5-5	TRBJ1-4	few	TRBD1	TGTGCCAGCAGCTTGGGACAGGGTCGAGGAGCTAATGAAAAACTGTTTTTT	CASSLGQGRGANEKLFF
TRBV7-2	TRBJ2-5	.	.	TGTGCCAGCAGCCAGGGACTCCGGACGGAGACCCAGTACTTC	CASSQGLRTETQYF
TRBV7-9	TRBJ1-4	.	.	TGTGCCAGCAGCCAACGTTCGGACGGGGCTAATGAAAAACTGTTTTTT	CASSQRSDGANEKLFF
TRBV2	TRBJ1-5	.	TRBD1	TGTGCCAGCAGCCGACAGGGAGGTCAGCCCCAGCATTTT	CASSRQGGQPQHF
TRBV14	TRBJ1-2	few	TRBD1	TGTGCCAGCAGCCAAGGAAAAGGGACAGGGGGGACCAGGGGCTACACCTTC	CASSQGKGTGGTRGYTF